This record looks at one T cell receptor (beta chain) sequence and its context. Its cognate antigen has yet to be identified. The sample holds no much larger clone one base away, and base qualities are not on file. This sample was included in a study of cytomegalovirus exposure and HLA in healthy donors (dated by TCRdb to about 2017). Study-level background: According to an earlier analysis of a few hundred of the donors, some 170 million T cells yielded some 110 million unique TCR beta sequences and approximately 300 Gb of sequence data. Both class I and class II loci were covered by HLA typing, at four-digit resolution. An early release that covered fewer than 800 HLA-typed donors contained approximately 300 gigabases of sequencing data and tens of millions of unique TCR sequences. To predict cytomegalovirus infection status, the study brought together high-throughput TCR immunosequencing, statistical association of individual TCRs with disease status, and machine learning. Every discovery cohort repertoire had been produced on one sequencing platform. Of the 350 to 400 genotyped donors, roughly 80% fell in the genetic ancestry cluster associated with self-reported Caucasian donors. Rather than using new phenotypic data, the later analysis identified candidate immune exposures from TCR beta sequences and from how often those sequences occurred across donors. A later genetic analysis took genome-wide SNP genotypes for about 60% of the roughly 670 donors and used that subset as a discovery cohort. The study profiled the T cell repertoires of under 850 subjects by immunosequencing and related them to cytomegalovirus serostatus. A later analysis re-analyzed previously published TCR beta repertoires from approximately 670 donors and added high-resolution HLA genotyping to study TCR occurrence patterns. The number of donors typed differed by locus, with 629-630 for A, B, C, DRB1 and DQB1, 522 for DQA1, 600 to 610 for DPA1, and 472 for DPB1. Roughly 5 DR-DQ haplotypes were handled as single units for association and clustering, since linkage in the cohort was strong. To decide whether each TCR beta V gene segment behaved as functional or pseudogenic, an earlier analysis of some 600 of the donors relied on high-throughput TCR beta sequencing. The study aimed to test whether cataloging public T cell receptors could reveal signatures of past pathogen exposure. Alongside the repertoire data, information on donor age, sex, ethnicity and CMV serostatus was compiled. A separate validation cohort of 100 to 150 different subjects was used in addition to the 666-subject first cohort. Across some 400 genotyped donors of the cohort, an average of roughly 250,000 unique TCR beta nucleotide sequences per donor were sequenced, and roughly 17% of those sequences were non-productive.

The paper's findings and limits, for the study overall: An earlier analysis of approximately 530 of the donors showed that most TCR beta V segments appeared in productive rearrangements either about 87% or about 30% of the time, which broadly matched IMGT annotations. HLA typing was unavailable for some donors at each locus, so association tests used only the typed subset. The study gave a list of 150 to 200 TCR beta chains associated with cytomegalovirus. According to a later genetic analysis, donors in an Asian-associated ancestry cluster had fewer N-insertions in productive TCRs than the approximately 650-donor mean. When HLA alleles, especially DR and DQ, strongly co-occurred, TCR associations were difficult to assign to individual alleles. In a later analysis, the rate of TCR association differed among HLA loci, with DRB1 alleles having the most associated TCRs and HLA-C alleles having the fewest. Most TCR sequences were observed very rarely across donors, whereas some public TCRs were present in many individuals. A further reported finding was that TCR beta sequences accurately predicted the HLA-A and HLA-B alleles for most subjects in the first cohort. The presence/absence analyses assumed that sequencing depth was roughly uniform across donors, and that assumption may not be true. In a later analysis, HLA-associated TCR beta chains showed more clonal expansion and lower generation probabilities than non-associated chains that were equally common. The 87-base-pair reads could not distinguish some IMGT-functional V segments, including TRBV6-2 and TRBV6-3, so those segments were excluded. A group of highly shared sequence variants was considered likely to be a technical artifact of the sequencing pipeline. A few of the identified cytomegalovirus-associated TCR beta chains were confirmed in vitro to be specific for cytomegalovirus antigens. According to the authors, the approach could potentially be generalized to other disease states and immunological phenotypes. Correlated functional status among segregating V segments might be attributable to linkage disequilibrium, but an unknown experimental factor could not be ruled out. An association between a missense DCLRE1C variant and V-gene and J-gene trimming of TCR beta chains was found in a later genetic analysis and replicated in an independent cohort. CMV serostatus was the only immune exposure information available for the cohort. The classifier was reported to diagnose cytomegalovirus status with high specificity and sensitivity in both the original cohort and the validation cohort. In a later analysis, several top co-occurrence clusters were reported to appear linked to parvovirus B19, influenza, CMV and Epstein-Barr virus. A later analysis found that most CMV-associated TCR beta chains appeared HLA-restricted, with HLA associations seemingly driven largely by CMV exposure. Specific HLA alleles were associated with roughly 16,000 TCR beta sequences at a false discovery rate of 0.05 in a later analysis. The earlier analysis of 450 to 700 of the donors excluded approximately 17 rarely observed V segments, including chromosome 9 orphons, because counts were too low. The cohort was sequenced for TCR beta chains only, and without alpha or paired-chain data the features that could be detected were limited.

The germline V gene yields SQVTM for CDR1 and ANQGSEA for CDR2. Trimming takes 3 bases off V and 4 bases off J; junction bases not matched to a gene: 12. The CDR3 holds 15 amino acids from the cysteine to the phenylalanine. Only CDR3 DNA is held: 45 bases, read in frame from base 1. The cohort was made up of 500 to 800 healthy bone marrow donors. At the time of sampling, every cohort member was nominally healthy, though immune exposures that went unrecorded were likely present. The donor was CMV seronegative and was included in the group of a few hundred seronegative cohort members. Each donor provided a peripheral blood sample, and peripheral blood mononuclear cells were used for TCR beta sequencing. The Qiagen DNeasy Blood Extraction Kit was used to extract genomic DNA from the blood cell samples. Preparation of the library involved the immunoSEQ multiplex PCR assay. For the multiplex PCR, a mixture combining 60 forward primers for TCR Vbeta segments and 13 reverse primers for TCR Jbeta segments was used. Amplification of the CDR3 region of rearranged TCR beta genes was performed with a multiplex PCR assay on genomic DNA. On the Illumina HiSeq System, the amplified TCR beta libraries were sequenced as 87-base-pair reads. As for how the authors treated the data: In a later analysis, some 80 million unique TCR beta chains were counted across the 650 to 750 repertoires, and roughly 11 million of these chains were shared by at least two donors. Raw reads were error-corrected and collapsed into unique sequences with a nearest-neighbor algorithm that merged closely related sequences to remove PCR and sequencing errors. Alignment of CDR3 sequences to IMGT reference sequences was used to assign V, D and J gene segments. For a sequence to be retained, at least a six-nucleotide match to both a V gene segment and a J gene segment was required. Rearrangements were called productive when the CDR3 lacked stop codons and stayed in frame with V and J; all others were non-productive. Following IMGT convention, CDR3 was defined as the stretch from the second conserved V-encoded cysteine up to the conserved J-encoded phenylalanine. The earlier analysis of approximately 500 of the donors excluded sequences that lacked an unambiguous match to a single V gene segment. In an earlier analysis of a few hundred of the donors, a V segment was called functional when productive rearrangements were above 56.7%, and segregating when the standard deviation between donors exceeded 5%. A statistical classification framework was built to diagnose cytomegalovirus status from the catalog of TCR beta chain sequences. In a later analysis, TCR nucleotide sequences were compared against IMGT/GENE-DB human TR gene sequences so that V and J genes could be assigned. A later analysis assigned CDR3 sequences and most-parsimonious VDJ recombination scenarios with the TCRdist pipeline. In a later analysis, every TCR beta chain was defined by the combination of its CDR3 amino acid sequence and its V-gene family, and reads without a unique V-gene family were dropped. As a way to deal with suspected cross-contamination and a sequencing artifact, a later analysis dropped roughly 600 nucleotide sequences that were highly shared and had low generation probability. For each public chain, a later analysis derived a clonal expansion index from normalized ranks of inferred template counts within each repertoire. Generation probabilities in a later analysis came from a VDJ recombination model fitted to out-of-frame rearrangements, and those results were checked against IGoR. A later analysis scored TCR-TCR, TCR-HLA and TCR-CMV co-occurrence with hypergeometric tests, applying a repertoire-size bias correction to TCR pairs. A later analysis estimated false discovery rates by permuting HLA or CMV assignments 20 times. In a later analysis, co-occurring TCRs were grouped with DBSCAN, and TCRdist sequence similarity was added when clustering was performed within HLA-allele-positive subsets. Co-occurrence clustering excluded repertoires with fewer than 30,000 or more than 120,000 public chains, plus five with anomalous nucleotide sharing. The table comes from immuneACCESS by way of TCRdb, which keeps in-frame sequences with V and J called. Part of the clones is missing from these tables; in studies checked, under half for an unresolved V gene and the rest for unknown reasons. D and trimming were read from the DNA, whereas the V and J calls and clone size are those reported in that table. The sample table holds 100,000 to 150,000 clones, of which roughly 75% were seen once. The ten largest clones capture over 2.5% of the sample.

The sequence is built from TRBV29-1 and TRBJ2-7; TRBD1 matches 7 bases in the middle. The specimen was PBMCs. This TCR came from a woman between 50 and 59 years old in good health and CMV-seronegative. CDR3 protein: CSVDVPGQPLYEQYF. The DNA is as follows: TGCAGCGTTGATGTTCCGGGACAGCCACTTTACGAGCAGTACTTC.